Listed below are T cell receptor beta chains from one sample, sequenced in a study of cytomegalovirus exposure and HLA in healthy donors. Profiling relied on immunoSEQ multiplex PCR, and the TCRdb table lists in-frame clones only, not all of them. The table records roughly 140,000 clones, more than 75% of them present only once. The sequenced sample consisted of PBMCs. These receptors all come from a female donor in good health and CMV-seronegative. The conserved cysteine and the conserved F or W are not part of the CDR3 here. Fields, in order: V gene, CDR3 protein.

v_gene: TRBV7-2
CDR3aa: ASSLPGVNNEKLF

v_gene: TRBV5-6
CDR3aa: ASSLEGPGEQY

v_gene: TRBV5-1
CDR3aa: ASSARDRNTEAF

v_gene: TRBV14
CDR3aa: ASSQDLEGGYT

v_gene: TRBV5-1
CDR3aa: ASNLGTGGYGYT

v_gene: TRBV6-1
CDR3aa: ASRRGHDQPQH

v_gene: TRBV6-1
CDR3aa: ASSEDPTTGINYGYT

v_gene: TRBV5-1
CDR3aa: ASSWGQRSGANVLT

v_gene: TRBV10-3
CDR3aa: AIKPEQGGNYGYP

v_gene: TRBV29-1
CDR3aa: SAEIPVTSTDTQY

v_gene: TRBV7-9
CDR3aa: ASSLARGYEQY

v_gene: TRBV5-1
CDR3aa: ASSRTGGITDTQY

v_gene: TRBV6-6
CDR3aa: ASSYSGGSYTDTQY

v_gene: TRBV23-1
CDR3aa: ASSHIRDRVVENTEAF

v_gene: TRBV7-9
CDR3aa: ASSLVGTGVANEKLF

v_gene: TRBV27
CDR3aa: ASSPDRVDGYT

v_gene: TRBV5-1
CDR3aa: ASSSGLRESYT

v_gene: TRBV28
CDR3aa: ASSFPSTPARRDRGLNTGELF

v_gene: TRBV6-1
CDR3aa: ASSAASGGNVDTQY

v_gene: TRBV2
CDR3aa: ASSEQVLAPYEQY

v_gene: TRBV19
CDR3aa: ASTGTGVYGTEAF

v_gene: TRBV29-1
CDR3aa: SVEVKGNGGYT

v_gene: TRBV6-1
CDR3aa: ASSDRGTGQPQH

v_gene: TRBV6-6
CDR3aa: ASSAGQYQETQY